The 27 T cell receptor beta chains reported below all come from one sample, sequenced in a study of blood T cell repertoires in COVID-19. Clones were sequenced by immunoSEQ multiplex PCR, and TCRdb holds only the in-frame ones, with some missing. The top ten clones hold approximately 1.5% of a sample with a few hundred thousand clones, roughly 90% of them seen once. The sequencing sample was made of PBMCs or T cells enriched from blood (not recorded which). These receptors originate from a young woman who had been exposed to COVID-19.

This clone came up a few times. As DNA, the CDR3 is TGTGCCAGCAGCCGTGGACTGCCAGGATTCAGCTCCTATAATTCACCCCTCCACTTT. Protein product: CASSRGLPGFSSYNSPLHF. V is TRBV27 and J is TRBJ1-6; D unresolved. Trimming removed 6 bases at V and 0 bases at J, with 21 bases between. This CDR3 is 19 amino acids long. Germline loops: CDR1 MNHEY, CDR2 SMNVEV (reference sequence).

This clone was detected only once. The chain combines TRBV18 with TRBJ2-5; perhaps TRBD1 as D (6 bases). V lost 3 bases to trimming and J lost 5 bases, with 10 bases between them. The CDR3 consists of 13 residues. The germline CDR1 and CDR2 sequences are KGHSH and LQKENI. In nucleotides, the CDR3 is TGTGCCAGCTCACCGACAGGACCGGAGACCCAGTACTTC. Encoded protein: CASSPTGPETQYF.

V usage is TRBV5-1 and J usage is TRBJ2-7, with unresolved D. Trimming left V 0 bases short and J 0 bases short, with 10 bases between. Germline V lookup: CDR1 SGHRS, CDR2 YFSETQ. The CDR3 extends over 15 amino acids. CDR3 bases: TGCGCCAGCAGCTTGGGGCGGCCCAACTCCTACGAGCAGTACTTC. This gives the protein CASSLGRPNSYEQYF.

The chain has TRBV5-4 and TRBJ2-7; 9 bases are a match to TRBD2. The V segment lost 0 bases and the J segment 0 bases; nucleotides outside the gene matches: 1. Germline CDR1 reads SGHNT; CDR2 reads YYREEE (reference sequence). The CDR3 totals 15 residues. CDR3 DNA sequence: TGTGCCAGCAGCTTGGGACTAGCGGTCTCCTACGAGCAGTACTTC. Residues: CASSLGLAVSYEQYF.

The genes are TRBV7-8 and TRBJ1-5, with unresolved D. The germline V gene has CDR1 SGHVS and CDR2 FQNEAQ. V gave up 0 bases and J gave up 2 bases, with 8 bases separating them. The CDR3 spans 15 residues. Here the CDR3 DNA reads TGTGCCAGCAGCTTAGCCGGGTTGGGCAATCAGCCCCAGCATTTT. It specifies CASSLAGLGNQPQHF.

The chain combines TRBV4-2 with TRBJ2-3, with 9 nucleotides matching TRBD2. J lost 2 bases, V lost 2 bases, and 5 bases had no gene match. CDR1 and CDR2 from the germline V gene are LGHNA and YNFKEQ. This CDR3 spans 16 amino acids. In DNA, the CDR3 is TGTGCCAGCAGCCAATCGGCGGGGGGGCACACAGATACGCAGTATTTT. Translating it yields CASSQSAGGHTDTQYF.

The J gene is TRBJ2-1, the V gene TRBV3-1 (or the pseudogene TRBV3-2); 9 bases map to TRBD2. V lost 0 bases, J lost 5 bases, and 5 bases stayed unmatched. CDR1 and CDR2 (germline): LGHDT, YNNKEL (reference sequence). The CDR3 runs to 16 residues. CDR3 sequence: CASSQEGTSYHNEQFF. The CDR3 bases are TGTGCCAGCAGCCAAGAGGGGACTAGCTATCACAATGAGCAGTTCTTC.

The V call is TRBV29-1, the J call TRBJ2-7; 8 nucleotides align to TRBD2. The junction had 6 bases not matched to a gene; V was cut back by 6 bases and J by 2 bases. There are 13 residues in the CDR3. Looked up from germline, CDR1 is SQVTM and CDR2 is ANQGSEA. For the CDR3, the DNA is TGCAGCGTCGGGGGGGGTGAGACCTACGAGCAGTACTTC. This gives the protein CSVGGGETYEQYF.

The chain uses TRBV30 and TRBJ1-1; D is unresolved. Trimming shortened V by 3 bases and J by 1 base, and 12 bases separated the two germline ends. This CDR3 is built from 14 residues. Per the germline V gene, CDR1 is GTSNPN and CDR2 is SVGIG (reference sequence). In nucleotides, the CDR3 is TGTGCCTGGAGCAAAGTGACGGGGAACACTGAAGCTTTCTTT. This translates into CAWSKVTGNTEAFF.

The rearrangement uses TRBV4-2 and TRBJ1-2; 9 positions agree with TRBD1. V lost 1 base and J lost 2; bases outside the gene matches: 2. Per germline, CDR1 LGHNA and CDR2 YNFKEQ. CDR3 size: 15 residues. CDR3 bases: TGTGCCAGCAGCCAAGGGGACAGGGCCAACTATGGCTACACCTTC. Protein sequence: CASSQGDRANYGYTF.

V is TRBV7-9 and J is TRBJ1-4; 8 nucleotides line up with TRBD1. From germline, CDR1 is SEHNR and CDR2 FQNEAQ (reference sequence). Losses at the gene ends were 4 bases for V and 7 bases for J; bases not matched to a gene: 5. This CDR3 comprises 14 residues. The CDR3 DNA sequence: TGTGCCAGCAGCTCAGGGGGCGCCTTTGAAAAACTGTTTTTT. Translation: CASSSGGAFEKLFF. The full variable domain, in which reference TRBV7-9 and TRBJ1-4 provide the parts outside the CDR3, is DTGVSQNPRHKITKRGQNVTFRCDPISEHNRLYWYRQTLGQGPEFLTYFQNEAQLEKSRLLSDRFSAERPKGSFSTLEIQRTEQGDSAMYLCASSSGGAFEKLFFGSGTQLSVL.

V usage is TRBV4-1 and J usage is TRBJ2-3; D is undetermined. Trimming took 1 base from V and 0 from J, leaving 8 bases between them. Germline V lookup: CDR1 MGHRA, CDR2 YSYEKL. The CDR3 consists of 15 residues. The CDR3 region has the DNA TGCGCCAGCAGCCAAGTCGCGATTAGCACAGATACGCAGTATTTT. The encoded protein is CASSQVAISTDTQYF.

This clone was recorded once. The chain combines TRBV11-1 with TRBJ1-4; TRBD1 aligns across 8 bases. This CDR3 region has 14 residues. CDR1 is SGHAT and CDR2 is FQDESV in the germline V gene (reference sequence). J was trimmed by 8 bases and V by 5 bases; bases with no gene match: 7. This chain's CDR3 is CASSRDRSSEKLFF. The CDR3 DNA sequence: TGTGCCAGCAGCCGGGACAGGTCGAGCGAAAAACTGTTTTTT. The variable domain in full, with the rest retrieved from reference TRBV11-1 and TRBJ1-4, is EAEVAQSPRYKITEKSQAVAFWCDPISGHATLYWYRQILGQGPELLVQFQDESVVDDSQLPKDRFSAERLKGVDSTLKIQPAELGDSAMYLCASSRDRSSEKLFFGSGTQLSVL.

This clone was detected only once. This rearrangement joins TRBV28 to TRBJ2-1; D might be TRBD1 (5 bases). Germline loops: CDR1 MDHEN, CDR2 SYDVKM. CDR3 length: 14 amino acids. Trimming left V 7 bases short and J 4 bases short, with 14 bases between. CDR3 sequence reads: CASKRRQGYNEQFF. In DNA form, the CDR3 reads TGTGCCAGCAAACGGCGGCAGGGATACAATGAGCAGTTCTTC.

The rearrangement uses TRBV4-1 and TRBJ2-7; 7 bases line up with TRBD1. Germline CDR1 MGHRA, CDR2 YSYEKL. The CDR3 covers 15 residues. Trimming took 5 bases from V and 4 from J; bases not matched to a gene: 11. The CDR3 nucleotides read TGCGCCAGCAGCGCAAATACAGGGGAATTGTACGAGCAGTACTTC. This translates into CASSANTGELYEQYF.

The chain combines TRBV28 with TRBJ2-3; 8 nucleotides line up with TRBD1. V lost 1 base to trimming and J lost 2 bases; unmatched junction nucleotides: 20. Germline loops: CDR1 MDHEN, CDR2 SYDVKM. This CDR3 is 21 amino acids long. CDR3 in DNA: TGTGCCAGCAGTTTATTGCGTTCTGGCAGGGGGCTGCAACGGGACACAGATACGCAGTATTTT. This sequence encodes CASSLLRSGRGLQRDTDTQYF. Full variable domain (rest looked up from reference TRBV28 and TRBJ2-3): DVKVTQSSRYLVKRTGEKVFLECVQDMDHENMFWYRQDPGLGLRLIYFSYDVKMKEKGDIPEGYSVSREKKERFSLILESASTNQTSMYLCASSLLRSGRGLQRDTDTQYFGPGTRLTVL.

This chain links TRBV2 with TRBJ1-3; the D is unclear. The CDR3 consists of 13 residues. V was shortened by 9 bases and J by 1 base, with 10 bases between the two germline ends. CDR1 is SNHLY and CDR2 is FYNNEI in the germline V gene. DNA of the CDR3: TGTGCCAGATCCGGGAATTCTGGAAACACCATATATTTT. Encoded protein: CARSGNSGNTIYF.

A remark on this clone: Other nucleotide sequences from this sample produce the same CDR3. The CDR3 protein is CASSPNRDSYGYTF. The CDR3 DNA is TGTGCCAGCTCACCAAACCGGGACAGCTATGGCTACACCTTC. This chain joins TRBV18 and TRBJ1-2; TRBD1 matches 7 bases. V lost 2 bases, J lost 4 bases, and 4 bases stayed unmatched. This CDR3 spans 14 amino acids. Germline values: CDR1 KGHSH, CDR2 LQKENI.

The CDR3 is CASSQETGRGYGYTF. The CDR3 DNA reads TGTGCCAGCAGCCAGGAAACAGGGAGGGGCTATGGCTACACCTTC. The chain links TRBV16 to TRBJ1-2; D perhaps matches TRBD1 (6 bases). CDR3 length: 15 residues. V was clipped by 3 bases and J by 4 bases, with 15 bases between them. CDR1 is KGHSY and CDR2 is FQNENV in the germline V gene.

The CDR3 sequence is CASKDRVGSPLHF. The CDR3 coding sequence is TGTGCCAGCAAGGACAGGGTTGGATCACCCCTCCACTTT. The J gene is TRBJ1-6, the V gene TRBV3-1 (or the pseudogene TRBV3-2), with TRBD1 identical over 8 bases. Trimming took 7 bases from V and 10 from J; bases not matched to a gene: 6. This CDR3 has 13 residues. CDR1 and CDR2 (germline): LGHDT, YNNKEL (reference sequence).

The gene calls are TRBV5-1 and TRBJ1-6, with 8 bases lining up with TRBD1. Germline CDR1 reads SGHRS; CDR2 reads YFSETQ. There are 15 residues in the CDR3. Trimming at V came to 5 bases and at J to 5 bases, leaving 6 bases not matched to a gene. CDR3 sequence reads: CASRFAGQDNSPLHF. CDR3 DNA: TGCGCCAGCAGATTCGCGGGACAGGATAATTCACCCCTCCACTTT.

This chain joins TRBV27 and TRBJ2-7; TRBD1 aligns across 12 bases. This CDR3 spans 14 amino acids. Germline loops: CDR1 MNHEY, CDR2 SMNVEV (reference sequence). J was trimmed by 7 bases and V by 5 bases; bases with no gene match: 6. CDR3 sequence: CASSPGTGGAEQYF. Here the CDR3 DNA reads TGTGCCAGCAGTCCGGGGACAGGGGGCGCGGAGCAGTACTTC.

This clone has just one count. This sequence joins TRBV18 and TRBJ1-2, with 9 bases that match TRBD1. After removal of 0 bases from V and 3 bases from J, the junction contained 2 bases not matched to a gene. Germline CDR1 reads KGHSH; CDR2 reads LQKENI. CDR3 length: 15 amino acids. CDR3 DNA: TGTGCCAGCTCACCACCCAACAGGGGGCACTATGGCTACACCTTC. The encoded protein is CASSPPNRGHYGYTF.

V usage is TRBV11-2 and J usage is TRBJ2-3; 8 positions match TRBD2. Losses at the gene ends were 5 bases for V and 0 bases for J; bases not matched to a gene: 10. The germline CDR1 and CDR2 sequences are SGHAT and FQNNGV. This CDR3 comprises 17 residues. The CDR3 protein is CASSPRGSGVSTDTQYF. CDR3 in DNA: TGTGCCAGCAGCCCCCGGGGTAGCGGGGTGAGCACAGATACGCAGTATTTT.

The chain links TRBV24-1 to TRBJ2-1, with 9 bases matching TRBD1. Germline V gives CDR1 KGHDR, CDR2 SFDVKD. The J segment lost 5 bases and the V segment lost 2 bases, leaving 6 bases of the junction unmatched. The CDR3 contains 16 residues. CDR3 bases: TGTGCCACCAGTGATTACACAGGGGGCGCGCACAATGAGCAGTTCTTC. The encoded protein is CATSDYTGGAHNEQFF.

This rearrangement joins TRBV24-1 to TRBJ2-2, with a possible D match to TRBD2 (6 bases). This CDR3 region has 13 residues. From germline, CDR1 is KGHDR and CDR2 SFDVKD. V was pared by 12 bases and J by 0 bases, with 10 bases between. For the CDR3, the DNA is TGTGCCTCAACTAGCTCGAACACCGGGGAGCTGTTTTTT. It encodes CASTSSNTGELFF.

The chain employs TRBV3-1 (or the pseudogene TRBV3-2) and TRBJ2-7; D is uncertain. Looked up from germline, CDR1 is LGHDT and CDR2 is YNNKEL (reference sequence). The CDR3 covers 14 residues. V was pared by 3 bases and J by 0 bases, with 9 bases between. The CDR3 spells CASSHVEHSYEQYF. CDR3 DNA sequence: TGTGCCAGCAGCCACGTGGAGCACTCCTACGAGCAGTACTTC.